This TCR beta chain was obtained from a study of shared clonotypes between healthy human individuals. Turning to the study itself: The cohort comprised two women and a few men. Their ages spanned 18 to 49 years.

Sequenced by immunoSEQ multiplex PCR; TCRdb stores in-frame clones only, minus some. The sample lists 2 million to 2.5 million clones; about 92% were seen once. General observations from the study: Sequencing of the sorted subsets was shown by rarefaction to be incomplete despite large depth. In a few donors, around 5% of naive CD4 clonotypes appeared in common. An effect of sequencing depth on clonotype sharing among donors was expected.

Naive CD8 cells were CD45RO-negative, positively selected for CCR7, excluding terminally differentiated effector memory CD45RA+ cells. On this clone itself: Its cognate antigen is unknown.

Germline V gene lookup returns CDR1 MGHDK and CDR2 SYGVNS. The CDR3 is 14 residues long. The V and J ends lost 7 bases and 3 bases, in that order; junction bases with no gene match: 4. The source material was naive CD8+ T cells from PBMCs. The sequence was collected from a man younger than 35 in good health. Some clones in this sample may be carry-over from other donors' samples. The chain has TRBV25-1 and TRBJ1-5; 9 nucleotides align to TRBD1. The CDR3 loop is CASTGQGNNQPQHF. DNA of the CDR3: TGTGCCAGCACTGGACAGGGGAACAATCAGCCCCAGCATTTT.